Presented here are 30 T cell receptor beta chains from one specimen sequenced in a study of T-cell reconstitution after alpha-beta-depleted transplantation in children. TCRbeta library construction was performed incorporating unique molecular identifiers. TCRdb itself ran the PCR reads through MiXCR, one entry per CDR3 protein. The table includes 800,000 to 1,000,000 distinct CDR3 sequences, under 30% detected once. This specimen consisted of PBMCs, mostly from graft donor cells, obtained 360 days after TCRalphabeta/CD19-depleted stem cell transplant. These receptors all stem from a boy in the first two years of life who had a stem cell transplant for SCID, so the T cells may come from the graft donor.

The rearrangement uses TRBV14 and TRBJ2-1; possible D gene TRBD2, 6 bases. V was trimmed by 0 bases and J by 3 bases, leaving 18 bases between them. Germline CDR1 SGHDN, CDR2 FVKESK. This CDR3 has 18 residues. The CDR3 loop reads CASSQETLSGWIYNEQFF. The CDR3 coding sequence is TGTGCCAGCAGCCAAGAGACCCTTAGCGGTTGGATCTACAATGAGCAGTTCTTC.

This clonotype has a handful of counts. V gene TRBV30 combines with J gene TRBJ1-5; D ambiguous. The CDR3 runs 13 residues. V shed 2 bases and J shed 5 bases, with 10 bases lying between them. Germline loops: CDR1 GTSNPN, CDR2 SVGIG (reference sequence). The chain's CDR3 is CAWSPDLYQPQHF. CDR3 DNA sequence: TGTGCCTGGAGTCCGGACCTATATCAGCCCCAGCATTTT.

V and J are TRBV2 and TRBJ2-7, with TRBD1 as a possible D gene (5 bases). Between the trimmed V and J ends, which lost 6 bases and 4 bases, there was a span of 19 bases. From germline, CDR1 is SNHLY and CDR2 FYNNEI. This CDR3 region has 15 residues. The chain's CDR3 is CASSDDRIQGYEQYF. In nucleotides, the CDR3 is TGTGCCAGCAGCGATGACCGAATCCAGGGTTACGAGCAGTACTTC.

This clonotype was found a few times. This rearrangement joins TRBV5-1 to TRBJ1-1, with a weak D call TRBD1 (6 bases). There are 14 residues in the CDR3. In germline, CDR1 is SGHRS, CDR2 YFSETQ. Trimming took off 4 bases at V and 10 bases at J, with 20 bases between the two ends. The CDR3 DNA is TGCGCCAGCAGCCTAACCACGAGGGGACAAACAGCTTTCTTT. Translated, it gives CASSLTTRGQTAFF.

The rearrangement uses TRBV12-3 or TRBV12-4 and TRBJ1-2, with a tentative D call TRBD1 (5 bases). Between the trimmed V and J ends, which lost 4 bases and 2 bases, there was a span of 17 bases. CDR3 length equals 16 residues. The CDR3 nucleotides are TGTGCCAGCAGTTACCGGGTTAGGGGATTCAACTATGGCTACACCTTC. It translates to CASSYRVRGFNYGYTF.

This clonotype turned up a few times. The chain links TRBV29-1 to TRBJ2-3; tentatively, D is TRBD1 (8 bases). Trimming removed 0 bases at V and 2 bases at J, with 15 bases between. The CDR3 spans 16 residues. Germline CDR1 SQVTM, CDR2 ANQGSEA. CDR3 sequence (DNA): TGCAGCGTTGAAGATACAGGGGGGGAGGTCACAGATACGCAGTATTTT. Protein: CSVEDTGGEVTDTQYF.

The chain joins TRBV27 to TRBJ2-2, with D hard to call. V was cut by 6 bases and J by 4 bases, with 12 bases left in between. This CDR3 region has 14 residues. Germline CDR1 MNHEY, CDR2 SMNVEV (reference sequence). CDR3 loop: CASRERAVTGELFF. As DNA, the CDR3 is TGTGCCAGCAGGGAAAGGGCGGTCACCGGGGAGCTGTTTTTT.

The chain uses TRBV12-3 or TRBV12-4 and TRBJ1-3; D is uncertain. V gave up 3 bases and J gave up 3 bases, with 9 bases separating them. The CDR3 length is 14 residues. CDR3 DNA: TGTGCCAGCAGTTTCCGGACGGTTGGAAACACCATATATTTT. It specifies CASSFRTVGNTIYF.

This clonotype turned up a few times. Here the CDR3 reads CASSRQGLGNEQFF. The CDR3 nucleotides are TGTGCCAGCAGCAGACAGGGATTGGGGAATGAGCAGTTCTTC. V gene TRBV7-9 combines with J gene TRBJ2-1; 7 bases align to TRBD1. Germline V lookup: CDR1 SEHNR, CDR2 FQNEAQ (reference sequence). Trimming at V came to 5 bases and at J to 7 bases, leaving 8 bases not matched to a gene. This CDR3 comprises 14 residues.

The chain employs TRBV27 and TRBJ2-1; the D gene is possibly TRBD2 (7 bases). Between the trimmed V and J ends, which lost 4 bases and 4 bases, there was a span of 20 bases. Germline lookup yields CDR1 MNHEY and CDR2 SMNVEV (reference sequence). There are 17 residues in the CDR3. CDR3 residues: CASSSLPRGGKYNEQFF. The CDR3 DNA reads as TGTGCCAGCAGTTCGCTTCCTAGGGGGGGGAAGTACAATGAGCAGTTCTTC.

The chain combines TRBV24-1 with TRBJ2-3, with a possible D match to TRBD2 (5 bases). In germline, CDR1 is KGHDR, CDR2 SFDVKD. Between the trimmed V and J ends, which lost 0 bases and 0 bases, there was a span of 9 bases. The CDR3 runs to 16 residues. CDR3 in amino acids: CATSDLILDSTDTQYF. The CDR3 nucleotides read TGTGCCACCAGTGATTTGATACTAGATAGCACAGATACGCAGTATTTT.

This clonotype was recorded a few times. The genes are TRBV20-1 and TRBJ2-3; perhaps TRBD1 as D (6 bases). Trimming cost V 3 bases and J 6 bases, with 16 bases left between them. This CDR3 contains 14 residues. CDR1 is DFQATT, CDR2 SNEGSKA, per germline (reference sequence). The CDR3 sequence is CSASNTYRADTQYF. In DNA form, the CDR3 reads TGCAGTGCTAGCAATACCTACAGGGCTGATACGCAGTATTTT.

As for this clonotype: Compared with germline, one end of the junction differs, possibly owing to a read error. The chain uses TRBV15 and TRBJ2-1, with a weak D call TRBD1 (6 bases). Per the germline V gene, CDR1 is LNHNV and CDR2 is YYDKDF (reference sequence). The CDR3 consists of 15 residues. The CDR3 DNA reads TGTGCCACCAGAAGAGACAGGACGTCCTACAATGAGCAGTTCTTC. It encodes CATRRDRTSYNEQFF.

This clonotype was seen more than once but under ten times. This rearrangement joins TRBV29-1 to TRBJ2-7; 9 positions agree with TRBD1. Trimming at V came to 4 bases and at J to 6 bases, leaving 10 bases not matched to a gene. This CDR3 region has 14 residues. CDR1 is SQVTM, CDR2 ANQGSEA, per germline. The CDR3, as DNA: TGCAGCGTTGGGCCGGGACAGGGTCTCGGCGAGCAGTACTTC. Residues: CSVGPGQGLGEQYF.

J is TRBJ2-7 and V is TRBV28; D uncertain. Trimming stripped 6 bases from V and 1 base from J, with 13 bases between. The CDR3 is made up of 14 amino acids. Per the germline V gene, CDR1 is MDHEN and CDR2 is SYDVKM. CDR3 protein: CASRLDRWSYEQYF. CDR3 nucleotides: TGTGCCAGCAGATTGGACCGGTGGTCCTACGAGCAGTACTTC.

This clonotype was detected only a few times. The V gene is TRBV5-1, the J gene TRBJ2-5, with D maybe TRBD1 (7 bases). V lost 2 bases and J 0 bases, leaving 17 bases between the germline ends. CDR3 size: 17 residues. Germline-derived CDR1 and CDR2 are SGHRS and YFSETQ. The CDR3 sequence: CASSLNPGGMYQETQYF. The CDR3 DNA sequence: TGCGCCAGCAGCTTAAACCCAGGGGGGATGTACCAAGAGACCCAGTACTTC.

The V gene is TRBV12-3 or TRBV12-4, the J gene TRBJ2-2; possible D gene TRBD1, 5 bases. The CDR3 runs to 17 residues. With 1 base removed from V and 1 base from J, the gap between germline ends came to 13 bases. The CDR3 coding sequence is TGTGCCAGCAGTTTAGGCGGTAAAAGGGGGAACACCGGGGAGCTGTTTTTT. Protein sequence: CASSLGGKRGNTGELFF.

This chain joins TRBV2 and TRBJ2-3, with 7 bases that match TRBD1. Germline CDR1 SNHLY, CDR2 FYNNEI. The CDR3 extends over 13 amino acids. V shed 6 bases, J shed 2 bases, and the junction held 2 bases outside the gene matches. The CDR3 reads CASRTGPTDTQYF. CDR3 sequence (DNA): TGTGCCAGCAGGACAGGGCCCACAGATACGCAGTATTTT.

This chain joins TRBV4-2 and TRBJ2-7; D is unresolved. The V end was cut by 4 bases, the J end by 3 bases, with 7 bases between. The CDR3 loop spans 12 amino acids. Germline V gene lookup returns CDR1 LGHNA and CDR2 YNFKEQ. CDR3 residues: CASSRVRYEQYF. Here the CDR3 DNA reads TGTGCCAGCAGCCGAGTACGCTACGAGCAGTACTTC.

This chain joins TRBV7-3 and TRBJ2-3; 9 bases line up with TRBD2. This CDR3 is built from 15 residues. CDR1 and CDR2 from the germline V gene are SGHTA and FQGTGA. Trimming at V came to 2 bases and at J to 7 bases, leaving 7 bases not matched to a gene. CDR3 DNA sequence: TGTGCCAGCAGCTTAGGGTCTAGCGGGACAAATACGCAGTATTTT. This codes for CASSLGSSGTNTQYF.

This clonotype turned up a few times. The rearrangement joins TRBV29-1 to TRBJ1-2; perhaps TRBD1 as D (5 bases). CDR3 length equals 11 residues. The V end was cut by 4 bases, the J end by 6 bases, with 9 bases between. Germline V gene sequence: CDR1 SQVTM, CDR2 ANQGSEA. The CDR3 sequence: CSVGGRDGYTF. The CDR3 nucleotides read TGCAGCGTTGGGGGACGGGATGGCTACACCTTC.

The chain carries TRBV10-2 and TRBJ2-5; D might be TRBD1 (6 bases). The length of the CDR3 is 16 residues. The germline gives CDR1 WSHSY, CDR2 SAAADI. Trimming cost V 4 bases and J 5 bases, with 20 bases left between them. CDR3 coding DNA: TGCGCCAGCAGTGCCGGTGGCAGGGTAACAGGGGAGACCCAGTACTTC. Amino acid sequence: CASSAGGRVTGETQYF.

The chain uses TRBV4-1 and TRBJ2-7; no definite D call. CDR1 MGHRA and CDR2 YSYEKL come from the germline V gene. V was cut by 0 bases and J by 6 bases, with 18 bases left in between. CDR3 length: 16 residues. CDR3 sequence (DNA): TGCGCCAGCAGCCAAGATCGTTCAGAAACCTGGACCGAGCAGTACTTC. Its translation: CASSQDRSETWTEQYF.

This clonotype was seen more than once but under ten times. CDR3 bases: TGTGCCAGCAGCCAAGTCGCAGGTCCGACCATTCAGTACTTC. It translates to CASSQVAGPTIQYF. The chain joins TRBV3-1 to TRBJ2-4, with unresolved D. Deletions cut 1 base from V and 9 bases from J, with 13 bases between. CDR3 length: 14 amino acids. CDR1 is LGHDT, CDR2 YNNKEL, per germline (reference sequence).

This chain joins TRBV6-5 and TRBJ1-5; TRBD1 agrees at 7 bases. J was trimmed by 5 bases and V by 4 bases; bases with no gene match: 8. Germline V lookup: CDR1 MNHEY, CDR2 SVGAGI. The CDR3 extends over 15 amino acids. CDR3 DNA: TGTGCCAGCAGTTCCTTAAAGGGGGCAGATCAGCCCCAGCATTTT. Translation: CASSSLKGADQPQHF.

Only a few counts were recorded for this clonotype. Given a much more abundant clone one base away, this may be a read error. V and J are TRBV5-1 and TRBJ2-3; D not certain. This CDR3 contains 12 residues. Germline values: CDR1 SGHRS, CDR2 YFSETQ. V lost 4 bases and J lost 2, with 5 bases in between. The CDR3 bases are TGCGCCAGCAGCGCCGACACAGATACGCAGTATTTT. This codes for CASSADTDTQYF.

This clonotype came up a few times. The J gene is TRBJ2-4, the V gene TRBV27, with 7 bases fitting TRBD1. V lost 6 bases, J lost 7 bases, and 9 bases stayed unmatched. Germline CDR1 MNHEY, CDR2 SMNVEV (reference sequence). The CDR3 extends over 14 amino acids. The CDR3 bases are TGTGCCAGCAGGACAGGGATGGGGGCGAACATTCAGTACTTC. It translates to CASRTGMGANIQYF.

V usage is TRBV20-1 and J usage is TRBJ2-5; 10 positions match TRBD1. The CDR3 totals 14 residues. CDR1 and CDR2 (germline): DFQATT, SNEGSKA (reference sequence). The V gene end was trimmed by 5 bases and the J gene end by 4 bases; junction bases not matched to a gene: 7. CDR3 nucleotides: TGCAGTGCTGCCCGGGACAGGGGTCGAGAGACCCAGTACTTC. Its protein is CSAARDRGRETQYF.

The table lists this clonotype with a few counts. The V call is TRBV18, the J call TRBJ2-1; 9 positions agree with TRBD1. The CDR3 is 17 amino acids. Germline V gene lookup returns CDR1 KGHSH and CDR2 LQKENI. V dropped 3 bases and J dropped 8; count of bases not matched to a gene: 14. The CDR3 sequence is CASSPRDRVATIDEQFF. Here the CDR3 DNA reads TGTGCCAGCTCACCGCGGGACAGGGTCGCAACTATCGATGAGCAGTTCTTC.

This chain uses TRBV25-1 with TRBJ1-5; D is undetermined. CDR1 is MGHDK, CDR2 SYGVNS, per germline. The CDR3 sequence is 13 residues long. Trimming cost V 4 bases and J 2 bases, with 6 bases left between them. The CDR3 protein is CASSGYGNQPQHF. Here the CDR3 DNA reads TGTGCCAGCAGTGGGTACGGCAATCAGCCCCAGCATTTT.